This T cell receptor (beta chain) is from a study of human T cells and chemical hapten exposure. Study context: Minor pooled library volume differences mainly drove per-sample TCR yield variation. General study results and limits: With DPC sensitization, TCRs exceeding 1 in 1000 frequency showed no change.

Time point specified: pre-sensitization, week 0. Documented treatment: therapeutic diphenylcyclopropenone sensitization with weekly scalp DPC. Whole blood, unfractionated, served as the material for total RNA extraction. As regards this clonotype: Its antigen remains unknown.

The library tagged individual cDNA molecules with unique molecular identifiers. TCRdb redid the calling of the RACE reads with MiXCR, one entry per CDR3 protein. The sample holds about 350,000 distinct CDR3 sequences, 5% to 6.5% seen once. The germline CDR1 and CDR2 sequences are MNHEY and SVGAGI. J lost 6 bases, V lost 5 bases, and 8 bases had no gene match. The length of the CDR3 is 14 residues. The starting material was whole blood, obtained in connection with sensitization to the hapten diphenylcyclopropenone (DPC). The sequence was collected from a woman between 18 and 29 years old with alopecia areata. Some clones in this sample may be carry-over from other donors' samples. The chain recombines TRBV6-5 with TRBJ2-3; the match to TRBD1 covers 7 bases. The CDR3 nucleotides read TGTGCCAGCAGTCCGCGACAGGGAAAGGATACGCAGTATTTT. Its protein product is CASSPRQGKDTQYF.